The 24 T cell receptor beta chains presented below share a single source sample, sequenced in a study of blood T cell repertoires in COVID-19. Measured with immunoSEQ multiplex PCR; TCRdb has only the in-frame clones, and not every one. Here the sample spans around 110,000 clones, less than 80% being singletons. The sample comprised peripheral blood. Source of these receptors: a man aged 80 or over with COVID-19, enrolled during active disease.

The chain couples TRBV15 to TRBJ1-5; a weak D match, TRBD1 (5 bases). The germline CDR1 and CDR2 sequences are LNHNV and YYDKDF (reference sequence). The CDR3 is made up of 14 amino acids. Between the trimmed V and J ends, which lost 3 bases and 7 bases, there was a span of 13 bases. The CDR3 coding sequence is TGTGCCACCAGCAGCATTGGGGGGTTCCAGCCCCAGCATTTT. It codes for CATSSIGGFQPQHF.

CDR3 bases: TGTGCCAGCAGTCCCTCGGGGGGTGAAAATTCACCCCTCCACTTT. Its translation is CASSPSGGENSPLHF. The genes are TRBV6-6 and TRBJ1-6; possible D gene TRBD1, 5 bases. CDR1 and CDR2 (germline): MNHNY, SVGAGI (reference sequence). This CDR3 is built from 15 residues. Trimming took 5 bases from V and 7 from J, leaving 15 bases between them.

The V call is TRBV7-9, the J call TRBJ2-5; D gene unclear. Trimming cost V 5 bases and J 4 bases, with 8 bases left between them. CDR3 length equals 12 residues. The germline CDR1 and CDR2 sequences are SEHNR and FQNEAQ (reference sequence). For the CDR3, the DNA is TGTGCCAGCAGCGGATCGGGAGAGACCCAGTACTTC. It codes for CASSGSGETQYF.

V gene TRBV6-4 combines with J gene TRBJ1-1, with TRBD1 as a possible D gene (5 bases). The CDR3 is 12 amino acids. V shed 8 bases and J shed 4 bases, with 11 bases lying between them. Germline lookup yields CDR1 MRHNA and CDR2 SNTAGT. The CDR3 reads CASLGGGTEAFF. The CDR3 DNA reads as TGTGCCAGCTTGGGGGGTGGCACTGAAGCTTTCTTT.

The chain couples TRBV28 to TRBJ1-2; D may be TRBD1 (6 bases). Germline CDR1 MDHEN, CDR2 SYDVKM. The V and J ends lost 4 bases and 4 bases respectively, with 13 bases between them. The CDR3 covers 14 residues. For the CDR3, the DNA is TGTGCCAGCAGTTCGTCACAGGGCCCCTATGGCTACACCTTC. It codes for CASSSSQGPYGYTF.

The rearrangement joins TRBV24-1 to TRBJ2-2; D may be TRBD1 (6 bases). Germline values: CDR1 KGHDR, CDR2 SFDVKD. This CDR3 has 12 residues. The germline V and J ends were trimmed by 5 bases and 7 bases, with 7 bases remaining between them. Here the CDR3 reads CATSATGGELFF. The CDR3 region has the DNA TGTGCCACCAGTGCGACAGGCGGGGAGCTGTTTTTT.

The chain uses TRBV5-1 and TRBJ1-4; D gene ambiguous. The germline gives CDR1 SGHRS, CDR2 YFSETQ. Trimming removed 7 bases from V and 1 base from J, with 11 bases in between. The CDR3 extends over 14 amino acids. The CDR3 DNA follows: TGCGCCAGCGCCTTGCGAGGAACTAATGAAAAACTGTTTTTT. It translates to CASALRGTNEKLFF. The full variable domain, its missing parts supplied by reference TRBV5-1 and TRBJ1-4, is KAGVTQTPRYLIKTRGQQVTLSCSPISGHRSVSWYQQTPGQGLQFLFEYFSETQRNKGNFPGRFSGRQFSNSRSEMNVSTLELGDSALYLCASALRGTNEKLFFGSGTQLSVL.

This chain uses TRBV11-3 with TRBJ2-5, with 7 nucleotides matching TRBD2. This CDR3 has 15 amino acids. The J segment lost 5 bases and the V segment lost 1 base, leaving 7 bases of the junction unmatched. Looked up from germline, CDR1 is SGHNT and CDR2 is YENEEA. Here the CDR3 reads CASSLVEGGAETQYF. CDR3 sequence (DNA): TGTGCCAGCAGCTTAGTGGAGGGAGGGGCGGAGACCCAGTACTTC.

The chain recombines TRBV19 with TRBJ1-5, with 7 nucleotides matching TRBD1. CDR1 is LNHDA and CDR2 is SQIVND in the germline V gene (reference sequence). The V segment lost 6 bases and the J segment 0 bases; nucleotides outside the gene matches: 8. This CDR3 is built from 16 residues. The CDR3 region is CASRRDSLYSNQPQHF. The CDR3 DNA reads TGTGCCAGTAGGCGGGACAGTCTATATAGCAATCAGCCCCAGCATTTT.

The chain couples TRBV19 to TRBJ2-7; 8 positions match TRBD2. CDR3 length: 15 residues. Germline CDR1 LNHDA, CDR2 SQIVND (reference sequence). The ends lost 4 bases at V and 2 bases at J; junction bases unmatched: 7. For the CDR3, the DNA is TGTGCCAGTAGTACCAGCGCGGGGGGTCCCTACGAGCAGTACTTC. It codes for CASSTSAGGPYEQYF. The entire variable domain, with the rest obtained from reference TRBV19 and TRBJ2-7, is as follows: DGGITQSPKYLFRKEGQNVTLSCEQNLNHDAMYWYRQDPGQGLRLIYYSQIVNDFQKGDIAEGYSVSREKKESFPLTVTSAQKNPTAFYLCASSTSAGGPYEQYFGPGTRLTVT.

This chain uses TRBV7-3 with TRBJ1-1; possible D gene TRBD1, 6 bases. The V gene's germline CDR1 is SGHTA and CDR2 FQGTGA. Trimming took off 6 bases at V and 2 bases at J, with 19 bases between the two ends. The CDR3 sequence is 16 residues long. The DNA for the CDR3 is TGTGCCAGCAGTACTTCACCTCCAGGGGAAAACACTGAAGCTTTCTTT. Translating it yields CASSTSPPGENTEAFF.

CDR3 amino acids: CASSRAGSSYNEQFF. Written as DNA, the CDR3 is TGCGCCAGCAGCCGAGCTGGGAGCTCCTACAATGAGCAGTTCTTC. The rearrangement uses TRBV4-1 and TRBJ2-1; D might be TRBD2 (5 bases). CDR3 length equals 15 residues. CDR1 and CDR2 (germline): MGHRA, YSYEKL. The V and J ends lost 4 bases and 0 bases respectively, with 10 bases between them.

This clone occurred a few times. The rearrangement links TRBV18 to TRBJ1-2; 7 bases are a match to TRBD1. This CDR3 has 15 amino acids. V shed 5 bases and J 4 bases; nucleotides not matched to a gene: 10. Germline V gene lookup returns CDR1 KGHSH and CDR2 LQKENI. CDR3 in DNA: TGTGCCAGCTCAGCTCGCTCACAGGGGAGCTATGGCTACACCTTC. It yields the protein CASSARSQGSYGYTF.

The chain joins TRBV7-9 to TRBJ1-4; D remains ambiguous. This CDR3 is 14 amino acids long. V shed 5 bases and J shed 7 bases, with 14 bases lying between them. CDR1 and CDR2 (germline): SEHNR, FQNEAQ (reference sequence). CDR3 amino acids: CASSLANGGEKLFF. In nucleotides, the CDR3 is TGTGCCAGCAGCCTGGCAAACGGCGGTGAAAAACTGTTTTTT.

The rearrangement joins TRBV24-1 to TRBJ2-3; 8 positions match TRBD1. Germline V gene lookup returns CDR1 KGHDR and CDR2 SFDVKD. V dropped 4 bases and J dropped 7; count of bases not matched to a gene: 9. This CDR3 region has 15 residues. CDR3 nucleotide sequence: TGTGCCACCAGTGACCCTGACAGGGGTCGAAATACGCAGTATTTT. This translates into CATSDPDRGRNTQYF.

For the CDR3, the DNA is TGTGCCAGCTCACGAAGGACACTAGCGGACACTAGCACAGATACGCAGTATTTT. Translated: CASSRRTLADTSTDTQYF. V usage is TRBV18 and J usage is TRBJ2-3; 8 nucleotides align to TRBD2. The CDR3 loop spans 18 amino acids. The germline gives CDR1 KGHSH, CDR2 LQKENI. V lost 4 bases and J lost 0; bases outside the gene matches: 12.

J is TRBJ2-3 and V is TRBV7-9; no clear D gene. This CDR3 spans 13 amino acids. Deletions cut 4 bases from V and 3 bases from J, with 8 bases between. Looked up from germline, CDR1 is SEHNR and CDR2 is FQNEAQ (reference sequence). The DNA for the CDR3 is TGTGCCAGCAGCTCGACTTTGACAGATACGCAGTATTTT. Translating it yields CASSSTLTDTQYF.

This clone was seen just once. This chain joins TRBV7-9 and TRBJ2-2; TRBD2 might be the D (5 bases). CDR3 size: 15 residues. In germline, CDR1 is SEHNR, CDR2 FQNEAQ (reference sequence). Trimming took off 4 bases at V and 5 bases at J, with 14 bases between the two ends. CDR3 sequence (DNA): TGTGCCAGCAGCTCACTCCGGGATGGGACCGGGGAGCTGTTTTTT. Translation gives CASSSLRDGTGELFF.

J is TRBJ2-3 and V is TRBV28; 10 bases map to TRBD2. This CDR3 is 15 amino acids long. Germline trimming cut 5 bases from V and 2 bases from J; bases unmatched to any gene: 4. Germline V gene lookup returns CDR1 MDHEN and CDR2 SYDVKM. CDR3 coding DNA: TGTGCCAGCAGTCACGGACTAGCGGACACAGATACGCAGTATTTT. Translated, it gives CASSHGLADTDTQYF.

The table lists this clone with a few counts. The CDR3 region is CASSLGGQGLMGTEAFF. CDR3 DNA sequence: TGCGCCAGCAGCTTGGGCGGACAGGGTCTGATGGGGACTGAAGCTTTCTTT. The rearrangement uses TRBV5-1 and TRBJ1-1; 8 positions match TRBD1. The CDR3 is 17 residues long. Per germline, CDR1 SGHRS and CDR2 YFSETQ. V lost 0 bases, J lost 5 bases, and 12 bases stayed unmatched.

The chain joins TRBV4-1 to TRBJ2-4; weak D call: TRBD2 (6 bases). This CDR3 has 15 amino acids. CDR1 and CDR2 from the germline V gene are MGHRA and YSYEKL. Trimming took off 1 base at V and 9 bases at J, with 16 bases between the two ends. This CDR3 is CASSQGVGGIVIQYF. In DNA form, the CDR3 reads TGCGCCAGCAGCCAAGGCGTGGGCGGGATCGTCATTCAGTACTTC.

To note about this clone: Other DNA variants within this sample encode the same CDR3. This rearrangement joins TRBV28 to TRBJ2-1; 7 bases map to TRBD2. After removal of 3 bases from V and 0 bases from J, the junction contained 11 bases not matched to a gene. CDR3 size: 18 residues. CDR1 is MDHEN, CDR2 SYDVKM, per germline. The CDR3 protein is CASSFPLAEWSSYNEQFF. The CDR3 DNA follows: TGTGCCAGCAGTTTCCCCCTAGCGGAGTGGAGCTCCTACAATGAGCAGTTCTTC.

This clone has just a few counts. V gene TRBV29-1 combines with J gene TRBJ2-3; perhaps TRBD1 as D (6 bases). V lost 3 bases to trimming and J lost 0 bases, with 19 bases between them. This CDR3 has 17 residues. In germline, CDR1 is SQVTM, CDR2 ANQGSEA. The CDR3, as DNA: TGCAGCGTTGATGGCAGCAGGGGAGCGGTTAGCACAGATACGCAGTATTTT. As protein: CSVDGSRGAVSTDTQYF.

The chain employs TRBV29-1 and TRBJ2-7, with D possibly TRBD2 on 5 matching bases. CDR3 length: 13 residues. The V end lost 3 bases, the J end lost 2 bases, and 11 bases lay between the germline ends. From germline, CDR1 is SQVTM and CDR2 ANQGSEA. The CDR3 DNA sequence: TGCAGCGTTGACGAGGGTTTCCCCTACGAGCAGTACTTC. Residues: CSVDEGFPYEQYF.